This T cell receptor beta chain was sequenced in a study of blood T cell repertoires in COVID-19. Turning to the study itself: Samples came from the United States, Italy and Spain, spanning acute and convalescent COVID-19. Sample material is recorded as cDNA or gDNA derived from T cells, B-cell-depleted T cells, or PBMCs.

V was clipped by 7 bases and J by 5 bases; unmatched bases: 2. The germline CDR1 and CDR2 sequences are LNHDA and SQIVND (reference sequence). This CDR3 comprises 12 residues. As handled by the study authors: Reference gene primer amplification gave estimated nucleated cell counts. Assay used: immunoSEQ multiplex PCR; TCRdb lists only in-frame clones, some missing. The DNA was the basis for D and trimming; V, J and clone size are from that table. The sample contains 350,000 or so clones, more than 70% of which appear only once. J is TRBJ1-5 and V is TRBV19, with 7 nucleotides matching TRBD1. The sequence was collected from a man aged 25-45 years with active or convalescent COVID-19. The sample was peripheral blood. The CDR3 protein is CASTTGHQPQHF. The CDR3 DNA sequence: TGTGCCAGTACGACAGGGCATCAGCCCCAGCATTTT.